This T cell receptor (beta chain) was identified in a study of Ad26.COV2.S vaccination and SARS-CoV-2 variants. Study conclusions and caveats: Recipients of either vaccine or placebo displayed similar breadth of non-spike TCRs.

Treatment: approximately 18 received Ad26.COV2.S at low or high dose, single or two shots; a few received placebo; per-sample allocation not given. Sampling happened 63 days after the first vaccine or placebo injection. The table lists this clone with a count of one. The antigen remains unidentified. Measured with immunoSEQ multiplex PCR; TCRdb has only the in-frame clones, and not every one. The sample has 300,000 to 350,000 clones, 75% to 90% seen once. V dropped 10 bases and J dropped 4 bases, with 16 bases sitting between them. This CDR3 contains 13 residues. CDR1 and CDR2 from the germline V gene are ENHRY and SYGVKD.

V is TRBV10-3 and J is TRBJ1-1; D unresolved. The TCR sequence derives from a person aged 18-65 years who received the Ad26.COV2.S COVID-19 vaccine or a placebo. Here the sequenced sample was peripheral blood, taken in a trial of Ad26.COV2.S vaccine versus placebo. The CDR3: CAKTFGPFTEAFF. The CDR3 bases are TGTGCCAAGACTTTCGGACCCTTCACTGAAGCTTTCTTT.